A selection of T cell receptor beta chains follows, all from one sample in a study of neurological immune-mediated disorders. TCRdb used MiXCR to reprocess the 5' RACE reads, holding one entry per CDR3 protein. The data contain some 29,000 distinct CDR3 sequences, 9.5% to 13% of them singletons. Sequenced: PBMCs. The receptors were sampled from a woman in her sixties in good health. Both conserved end residues are part of each CDR3.

v_gene: TRBV6-6
CDR3aa: CASSYRTAGNEKLFF

v_gene: TRBV28
CDR3aa: CASSRRAVGGNIQYF

v_gene: TRBV9
CDR3aa: CASSVWEGEPLHF

v_gene: TRBV7-9
CDR3aa: CASSLEGGSQPQHF

v_gene: TRBV6-6
CDR3aa: CATPFDGHPPLPYF

v_gene: TRBV7-2
CDR3aa: CASKRIAGDSTDTQYF

v_gene: TRBV4-3
CDR3aa: CASSQALVDSQPQHF

v_gene: TRBV7-9
CDR3aa: CASSLEWTGETQYF

v_gene: TRBV7-2
CDR3aa: CASSLGWEIGELFF

v_gene: TRBV4-2
CDR3aa: CASSHGGASDEQFF

v_gene: TRBV20-1
CDR3aa: CSAQPADQETQYF

v_gene: TRBV12-3/TRBV12-4
CDR3aa: CASIGQPQGNTIYF

v_gene: TRBV9
CDR3aa: CASRVGELWDREETQYF

v_gene: TRBV5-1
CDR3aa: CASSSMTGGSQDTQYF

v_gene: TRBV5-4
CDR3aa: CASSLEGRGSTETQYF

v_gene: TRBV20-1
CDR3aa: CSATRVNQPQHF

v_gene: TRBV4-3
CDR3aa: CASSQEGGYTEAFF

v_gene: TRBV12-3/TRBV12-4
CDR3aa: CASSVYYEQYF

v_gene: TRBV20-1
CDR3aa: CSARPYPTSGGGVDWETQYF

v_gene: TRBV7-9
CDR3aa: CASRKTGGYTF

v_gene: TRBV28
CDR3aa: CASRPDRAYGYTF

v_gene: TRBV20-1
CDR3aa: CSAPAQGGGEKLFF